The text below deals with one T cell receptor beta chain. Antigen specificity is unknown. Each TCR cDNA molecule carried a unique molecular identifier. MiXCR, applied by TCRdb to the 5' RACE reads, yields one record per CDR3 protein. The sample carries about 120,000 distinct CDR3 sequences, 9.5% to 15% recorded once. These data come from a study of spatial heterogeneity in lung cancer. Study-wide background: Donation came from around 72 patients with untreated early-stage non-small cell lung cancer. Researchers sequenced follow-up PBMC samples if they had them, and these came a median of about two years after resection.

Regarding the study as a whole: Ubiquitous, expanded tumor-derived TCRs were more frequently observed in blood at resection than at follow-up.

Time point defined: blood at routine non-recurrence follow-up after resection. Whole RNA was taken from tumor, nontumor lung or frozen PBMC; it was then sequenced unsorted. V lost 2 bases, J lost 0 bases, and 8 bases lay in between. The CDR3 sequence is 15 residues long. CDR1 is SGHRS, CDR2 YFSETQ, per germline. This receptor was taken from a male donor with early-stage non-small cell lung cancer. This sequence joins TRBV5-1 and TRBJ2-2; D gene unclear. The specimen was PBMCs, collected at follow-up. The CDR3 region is CASSLDVPNTGELFF. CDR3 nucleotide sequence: TGCGCCAGCAGCTTAGACGTCCCGAACACCGGGGAGCTGTTTTTT.